The next 5 T cell receptor beta chains were all read from a single sample in a study of CD4 T cells in relation to SARS-CoV-2 and coronaviruses listed by TCRdb under 2021. The protocol used for the library was the immunoSEQ multiplex PCR assay. TCRdb re-hosts the immuneACCESS table, in-frame sequences only. Its copies lack some clones; in the studies checked, an unresolved V gene accounts for under half of them, and the cause for the rest is not known. The sample table records 9,000 to 13,000 clones; more than 75% of these occur just once. About 2% of the sample belongs to the ten largest clones. The sample taken for sequencing was naive CD4+ T cells from PBMCs. The intended sense of this specimen's cell subset or site label: naive CD4+ T cells isolated by negative enrichment. The receptor set was obtained from an adult with COVID-19.

V and J are TRBV7-9 and TRBJ2-7; D gene uncertain. V was cut by 0 bases and J by 0 bases, with 9 bases left in between. This CDR3 spans 15 amino acids. CDR1 SEHNR and CDR2 FQNEAQ come from the germline V gene (reference sequence). CDR3 DNA sequence: TGTGCCAGCAGCTTAGCCTGGAGTTTCTCCTACGAGCAGTACTTC. It codes for CASSLAWSFSYEQYF.

The J gene is TRBJ2-3, the V gene TRBV2, with 7 bases lining up with TRBD2. The CDR3 has 12 amino acids. Per germline, CDR1 SNHLY and CDR2 FYNNEI. V was pared by 4 bases and J by 14 bases, with 9 bases of the junction left unmatched. The CDR3: CASSVRTSMRYF. Written as DNA, the CDR3 is TGTGCCAGCAGTGTTAGGACTAGTATGCGGTATTTT.

This chain links TRBV7-2 with TRBJ2-3; either TRBD1 or TRBD2 may supply D (5 bases each). Trimming pared 3 bases from V and 3 bases from J, leaving 16 bases between. This CDR3 contains 16 residues. Germline CDR1 is SGHTA and CDR2 is FQGNSA. CDR3 residues: CASSLRLTGLTDTQYF. For the CDR3, the DNA is TGTGCCAGCAGCTTGAGGCTAACGGGGCTTACAGATACGCAGTATTTT.

This chain connects TRBV2 to TRBJ2-5, with 8 bases that match TRBD1. V gave up 4 bases and J gave up 3 bases; unmatched junction bases: 10. The CDR3 extends over 16 amino acids. Looked up from germline, CDR1 is SNHLY and CDR2 is FYNNEI. The CDR3 region is CASSVPGQVTKETQYF. The CDR3 coding sequence is TGTGCCAGCAGTGTACCGGGACAGGTTACTAAAGAGACCCAGTACTTC.

This chain joins TRBV4-1 and TRBJ2-3; 7 positions match TRBD2. Trimming took 4 bases from V and 2 from J; bases not matched to a gene: 12. This CDR3 has 17 amino acids. Germline V lookup: CDR1 MGHRA, CDR2 YSYEKL. In DNA, the CDR3 is TGCGCCAGCAGCCCGATAGGAACTAGCGAACCCACAGATACGCAGTATTTT. It specifies CASSPIGTSEPTDTQYF.